Only a few counts were recorded for the clone carrying this TCR beta chain. Its antigen is not identified. The data derive from a study of CD8 T cells in ankylosing spondylitis. With molecular barcodes, quantitative 5'-RACE was used to make the TCR beta libraries. TCRdb processed the 5' RACE reads anew with MiXCR; each CDR3 protein has one entry. This sample carries more than 650,000 distinct CDR3 sequences, about 10% of them seen once, and the ten largest clones take 0.45% to 0.6%. The ends lost 3 bases at V and 0 bases at J; junction bases unmatched: 10. This CDR3 has 20 residues. The germline gives CDR1 MGHRA, CDR2 YSYEKL. General observations from the study: Prior literature has documented some motif variants in synovial fluid and blood from reactive arthritis. Among TCR beta sequences, a motif of eight highly homologous variants appeared characteristic of ankylosing spondylitis blood. Disease-linked clones, CD8+, were relatively rare in peripheral blood.

The chain uses TRBV4-1 and TRBJ2-1; 14 nucleotides align to TRBD2. The specimen was blood, either unsorted or a sorted T cell fraction (not recorded which). The sequence was obtained from a male donor with ankylosing spondylitis. Here the CDR3 DNA reads TGCGCCAGCAGCCAGAGACTAGCGGGAGGGCCCTATCTCTCCTACAATGAGCAGTTCTTC. Protein sequence: CASSQRLAGGPYLSYNEQFF.